Described below is a single TCR beta chain sequence and its context. The entry originates in a study of blood T cell repertoires in COVID-19. Clones were sequenced by immunoSEQ multiplex PCR, and TCRdb holds only the in-frame ones, with some missing. Seen here are some 220,000 clones, approximately 85% observed once, and the top ten hold roughly 5.3%. The CDR3 has 13 amino acids. V shed 7 bases and J shed 7 bases, with 12 bases lying between them. Germline assignment: CDR1 KGHDR and CDR2 SFDVKD. The chain has TRBV24-1 and TRBJ2-2, with D perhaps TRBD1 (6 bases). Sequenced: peripheral blood. The TCR was taken from a middle-aged man with COVID-19, enrolled during active disease. CDR3 coding DNA: TGTGCCACCAGGACAGGTTGGGGCGGGGAGCTGTTTTTT. It is translated as CATRTGWGGELFF.